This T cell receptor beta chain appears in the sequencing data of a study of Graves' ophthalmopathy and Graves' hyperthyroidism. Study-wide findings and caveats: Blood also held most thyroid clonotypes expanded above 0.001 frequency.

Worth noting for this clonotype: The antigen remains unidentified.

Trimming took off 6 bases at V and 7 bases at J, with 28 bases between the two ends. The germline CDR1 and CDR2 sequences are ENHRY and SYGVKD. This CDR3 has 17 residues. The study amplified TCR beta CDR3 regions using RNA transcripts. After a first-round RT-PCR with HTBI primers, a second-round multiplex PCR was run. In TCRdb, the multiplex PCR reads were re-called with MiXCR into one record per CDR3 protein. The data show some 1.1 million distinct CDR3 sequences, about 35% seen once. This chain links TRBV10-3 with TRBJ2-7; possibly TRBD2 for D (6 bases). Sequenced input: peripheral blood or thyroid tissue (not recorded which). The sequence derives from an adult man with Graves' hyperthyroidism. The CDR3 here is CAIRSTGEGPGYNEQYF. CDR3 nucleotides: TGTGCCATCAGATCGACGGGAGAAGGGCCGGGCTACAATGAGCAGTACTTC.